These T cell receptor beta chains were read from a single sample in a study of shared clonotypes between healthy human individuals. Sequenced by immunoSEQ multiplex PCR; TCRdb stores in-frame clones only, minus some. The table lists roughly 770,000 clones, 90% to 97% of them singletons, with less than 0.25% in the top ten. The sequencing sample was made of naive CD8+ T cells sorted from blood. The source of these receptors is a man younger than 40 in good health. Both conserved end residues are part of each CDR3. Each record gives: CDR3 length, J gene, clone size, D gene, V gene, CDR3 DNA, CDR3 protein. D genes are given only for firm matches. Part of the rows lack a size; the others show once, few, many or a class for expanded clones.

len: 12; j_gene: TRBJ1-4; abundance: .; d_gene: .; v_gene: TRBV27; CDR3nt: TGTGCCAGCAGGACAGCTGGAGAAAAACTGTTTTTT; CDR3aa: CASRTAGEKLFF
len: 18; j_gene: TRBJ2-2; abundance: .; d_gene: .; v_gene: TRBV2; CDR3nt: TGTGCCAGCAGAAGCGCCGGCAGACCTAGTGCGAACACCGGGGAGCTGTTTTTT; CDR3aa: CASRSAGRPSANTGELFF
len: 13; j_gene: TRBJ2-7; abundance: once; d_gene: .; v_gene: TRBV7-9; CDR3nt: TGTGCCAGCAGCTTAGTAGGCCACTACGAGCAGTACTTC; CDR3aa: CASSLVGHYEQYF
len: 13; j_gene: TRBJ2-3; abundance: .; d_gene: .; v_gene: TRBV9; CDR3nt: TGTGCCAGCAGCGTAGGCGGCACAGATACGCAGTATTTT; CDR3aa: CASSVGGTDTQYF
len: 15; j_gene: TRBJ2-5; abundance: .; d_gene: .; v_gene: TRBV9; CDR3nt: TGTGCCAGCAGCGTAGGGGGCGGCGCAAAAGAGACCCAGTACTTC; CDR3aa: CASSVGGGAKETQYF
len: 16; j_gene: TRBJ1-2; abundance: .; d_gene: TRBD1; v_gene: TRBV18; CDR3nt: TGTGCCAGCTCACCAGACACAGGGGGATTAGCCTATGGCTACACCTTC; CDR3aa: CASSPDTGGLAYGYTF
len: 15; j_gene: TRBJ1-1; abundance: once; d_gene: .; v_gene: TRBV11-2; CDR3nt: TGTGCCAGCAGCTTAGTGCAGGGCATAAACACTGAAGCTTTCTTT; CDR3aa: CASSLVQGINTEAFF
len: 13; j_gene: TRBJ1-1; abundance: .; d_gene: .; v_gene: TRBV5-8; CDR3nt: TGTGCCAGCAGCGCACGACAGGCCACTGAAGCTTTCTTT; CDR3aa: CASSARQATEAFF
len: 14; j_gene: TRBJ2-7; abundance: .; d_gene: TRBD2; v_gene: TRBV19; CDR3nt: TGTGCCAGTACCTTTACGGGAGGATCCTACGAGCAGTACTTC; CDR3aa: CASTFTGGSYEQYF
len: 15; j_gene: TRBJ2-7; abundance: .; d_gene: TRBD1; v_gene: TRBV29-1; CDR3nt: TGCAGCGTTGAATTTGGACAGGGGGTACTGTTCGAGCAGTACTTC; CDR3aa: CSVEFGQGVLFEQYF
len: 15; j_gene: TRBJ2-1; abundance: few; d_gene: TRBD2; v_gene: TRBV6-6; CDR3nt: TGTGCCAGCAGTGATAAGCGGGGTTCCTACAATGAGCAGTTCTTC; CDR3aa: CASSDKRGSYNEQFF
len: 15; j_gene: TRBJ1-1; abundance: .; d_gene: .; v_gene: TRBV7-9; CDR3nt: TGTGCCAGCAGCCCCCCTCGGACGGACGACACTGAAGCTTTCTTT; CDR3aa: CASSPPRTDDTEAFF
len: 14; j_gene: TRBJ2-3; abundance: .; d_gene: .; v_gene: TRBV6-5; CDR3nt: TGTGCCAGCAGTTCCGGGACGAGGACGGATACGCAGTATTTT; CDR3aa: CASSSGTRTDTQYF
len: 12; j_gene: TRBJ2-1; abundance: .; d_gene: .; v_gene: TRBV11-2; CDR3nt: TGTGCCAGCAGCTCTCCCCTCAATGAGCAGTTCTTC; CDR3aa: CASSSPLNEQFF
len: 14; j_gene: TRBJ2-7; abundance: .; d_gene: TRBD1; v_gene: TRBV5-5; CDR3nt: TGTGCCAGCAGCCAAAGACAGGGGGACTACGAGCAGTACTTC; CDR3aa: CASSQRQGDYEQYF
len: 15; j_gene: TRBJ2-7; abundance: .; d_gene: TRBD1; v_gene: TRBV5-6; CDR3nt: TGTGCCAGCAATCAACGAAGAACAGGGGCCTACGAGCAGTACTTC; CDR3aa: CASNQRRTGAYEQYF
len: 15; j_gene: TRBJ2-1; abundance: .; d_gene: TRBD2; v_gene: TRBV7-9; CDR3nt: TGTGCCAGCAGCTTTAGCGGGAGAGACTACAATGAGCAGTTCTTC; CDR3aa: CASSFSGRDYNEQFF
len: 12; j_gene: TRBJ1-2; abundance: .; d_gene: TRBD1; v_gene: TRBV6-5; CDR3nt: TGTGCCAGCAGGGGGACAGCCTATGGCTACACCTTC; CDR3aa: CASRGTAYGYTF
len: 15; j_gene: TRBJ2-7; abundance: .; d_gene: TRBD1; v_gene: TRBV5-4; CDR3nt: TGTGCCAGCAGCTTGGGGACAGGGGGTCATAACGAGCAGTACTTC; CDR3aa: CASSLGTGGHNEQYF
len: 14; j_gene: TRBJ1-2; abundance: .; d_gene: .; v_gene: TRBV7-9; CDR3nt: TGTGCCAGCAGCTTCGGTGGGAGCCTATATGGCTACACCTTC; CDR3aa: CASSFGGSLYGYTF
len: 16; j_gene: TRBJ1-4; abundance: .; d_gene: TRBD1; v_gene: TRBV9; CDR3nt: TGTGCCAGCAGCGTTTCCTCGACAGGGTCTAATGAAAAACTGTTTTTT; CDR3aa: CASSVSSTGSNEKLFF
len: 17; j_gene: TRBJ2-1; abundance: .; d_gene: TRBD2; v_gene: TRBV4-3; CDR3nt: TGCGCCAGCAGCCAAGTTGCTGCGGGAGGTCTCTACAATGAGCAGTTCTTC; CDR3aa: CASSQVAAGGLYNEQFF
len: 14; j_gene: TRBJ2-7; abundance: .; d_gene: .; v_gene: TRBV5-1; CDR3nt: TGCGCCAGCAGCTGGCTGGACAGCTCCTACGAGCAGTACTTC; CDR3aa: CASSWLDSSYEQYF
len: 17; j_gene: TRBJ2-1; abundance: .; d_gene: TRBD2; v_gene: TRBV28; CDR3nt: TGTGCCAGCAGTTCCCTGCGAAGCGGGATGTCCTACAATGAGCAGTTCTTC; CDR3aa: CASSSLRSGMSYNEQFF
len: 13; j_gene: TRBJ2-7; abundance: .; d_gene: .; v_gene: TRBV28; CDR3nt: TGTGCCAGCAGACCAGAGTTGGACTACGAGCAGTACTTC; CDR3aa: CASRPELDYEQYF
len: 16; j_gene: TRBJ2-7; abundance: once; d_gene: TRBD2; v_gene: TRBV4-1; CDR3nt: TGCGCCAGCAGCCCCCTGAGCGGGGCTCTCTCCTACGAGCAGTACTTC; CDR3aa: CASSPLSGALSYEQYF
len: 13; j_gene: TRBJ2-3; abundance: .; d_gene: .; v_gene: TRBV19; CDR3nt: TGTGCCAGCCAGACAGGCGTCACAGATACGCAGTATTTT; CDR3aa: CASQTGVTDTQYF
len: 16; j_gene: TRBJ2-7; abundance: .; d_gene: TRBD1; v_gene: TRBV7-9; CDR3nt: TGTGCCAGCAGCTTCAGCTCCGGGACAGGGGACTACGAGCAGTACTTC; CDR3aa: CASSFSSGTGDYEQYF
len: 15; j_gene: TRBJ1-5; abundance: .; d_gene: TRBD1; v_gene: TRBV5-5; CDR3nt: TGTGCCAGCAGTTTCGACAGGGAGCGCAATCAGCCCCAGCATTTT; CDR3aa: CASSFDRERNQPQHF
len: 18; j_gene: TRBJ2-3; abundance: .; d_gene: TRBD2; v_gene: TRBV5-8; CDR3nt: TGTGCCAGCAGCTCCGGGACTAGCGGCGGGTCGTACACAGATACGCAGTATTTT; CDR3aa: CASSSGTSGGSYTDTQYF
len: 13; j_gene: TRBJ2-3; abundance: .; d_gene: .; v_gene: TRBV6-6; CDR3nt: TGTGCCAGCAGTTACAAGGCGGTAGATACGCAGTATTTT; CDR3aa: CASSYKAVDTQYF
len: 14; j_gene: TRBJ2-3; abundance: .; d_gene: .; v_gene: TRBV29-1; CDR3nt: TGCAGCGGGGGGGACTTATTGAGCACAGATACGCAGTATTTT; CDR3aa: CSGGDLLSTDTQYF
len: 15; j_gene: TRBJ2-1; abundance: .; d_gene: .; v_gene: TRBV10-2; CDR3nt: TGCGCCAGCAGTGAGTTCCGGGACGCGGACAATGAGCAGTTCTTC; CDR3aa: CASSEFRDADNEQFF
len: 13; j_gene: TRBJ1-4; abundance: .; d_gene: .; v_gene: TRBV10-3; CDR3nt: TGTGCCATCAGCGGCACCGGGAATGAAAAACTGTTTTTT; CDR3aa: CAISGTGNEKLFF
len: 18; j_gene: TRBJ1-4; abundance: .; d_gene: .; v_gene: TRBV7-9; CDR3nt: TGTGCCAGCAGCATCCCCAGGCAAACCCCGAAGCGGGATGAAAAACTGTTTTTT; CDR3aa: CASSIPRQTPKRDEKLFF
len: 11; j_gene: TRBJ2-7; abundance: .; d_gene: .; v_gene: TRBV10-3; CDR3nt: TGTGCCATCACTCCTGAGGGAAGGCAGTACTTC; CDR3aa: CAITPEGRQYF
len: 15; j_gene: TRBJ2-7; abundance: .; d_gene: .; v_gene: TRBV7-9; CDR3nt: TGTGCCAGCAGCTTATCGGCGGGAAAGGATAACGAGCAGTACTTC; CDR3aa: CASSLSAGKDNEQYF
len: 16; j_gene: TRBJ2-3; abundance: .; d_gene: TRBD2; v_gene: TRBV2; CDR3nt: TGTGCCAGCCTGGCCGAGCGAGCGGGAGGGCCAGATACGCAGTATTTT; CDR3aa: CASLAERAGGPDTQYF
len: 15; j_gene: TRBJ2-3; abundance: .; d_gene: .; v_gene: TRBV9; CDR3nt: TGTGCCAGCAGCGTAGCCCTCAGTGGGGCAGATACGCAGTATTTT; CDR3aa: CASSVALSGADTQYF
len: 14; j_gene: TRBJ2-7; abundance: .; d_gene: .; v_gene: TRBV13; CDR3nt: TGTGCCAGCAGCTTAGGCGGATTATCCTACGAGCAGTACTTC; CDR3aa: CASSLGGLSYEQYF
len: 14; j_gene: TRBJ1-5; abundance: .; d_gene: .; v_gene: TRBV19; CDR3nt: TGTGCCAGTAAATCGGCGGATAGCAATCAGCCCCAGCATTTT; CDR3aa: CASKSADSNQPQHF
len: 15; j_gene: TRBJ2-3; abundance: .; d_gene: .; v_gene: TRBV27; CDR3nt: TGTGCCAGCAGTTTAGGGGGCCAGGCGAGGAATACGCAGTATTTT; CDR3aa: CASSLGGQARNTQYF
len: 12; j_gene: TRBJ1-1; abundance: once; d_gene: .; v_gene: TRBV4-1; CDR3nt: TGCGCCAGCAGCCAAACCTGGACTGAAGCTTTCTTT; CDR3aa: CASSQTWTEAFF
len: 13; j_gene: TRBJ2-7; abundance: .; d_gene: .; v_gene: TRBV18; CDR3nt: TGTGCCAGCTCACCCCCCGAATCCTACGAGCAGTACTTC; CDR3aa: CASSPPESYEQYF
len: 15; j_gene: TRBJ2-5; abundance: .; d_gene: .; v_gene: TRBV5-5; CDR3nt: TGTGCCAGCAGCTTGGCTGGCTTGTCACAAGAGACCCAGTACTTC; CDR3aa: CASSLAGLSQETQYF
len: 16; j_gene: TRBJ2-2; abundance: .; d_gene: TRBD2; v_gene: TRBV19; CDR3nt: TGTGCCAGTAGTTCGACTAGCGGGAGATATGGCGGGGAGCTGTTTTTT; CDR3aa: CASSSTSGRYGGELFF
len: 14; j_gene: TRBJ2-1; abundance: .; d_gene: TRBD2; v_gene: TRBV27; CDR3nt: TGTGCCAGCAGTGTGACTAGCGCTTACAATGAGCAGTTCTTC; CDR3aa: CASSVTSAYNEQFF
len: 14; j_gene: TRBJ2-1; abundance: .; d_gene: .; v_gene: TRBV7-2; CDR3nt: TGTGCCAGCAGCTTGGGCCACAGGTCGGATGAGCAGTTCTTC; CDR3aa: CASSLGHRSDEQFF
len: 14; j_gene: TRBJ2-5; abundance: .; d_gene: .; v_gene: TRBV12-5; CDR3nt: TGTGCTAGTGGTTTGACAGGGTGGCAAGAGACCCAGTACTTC; CDR3aa: CASGLTGWQETQYF
len: 16; j_gene: TRBJ2-7; abundance: .; d_gene: TRBD2; v_gene: TRBV5-1; CDR3nt: TGCGCCAGCACCGACCTACTAGCGGGAGCACAATACGAGCAGTACTTC; CDR3aa: CASTDLLAGAQYEQYF
len: 17; j_gene: TRBJ1-3; abundance: .; d_gene: TRBD1; v_gene: TRBV4-3; CDR3nt: TGCGCCAGCAGCCTCTCATCGACAGGGCGATCTGGAAACACCATATATTTT; CDR3aa: CASSLSSTGRSGNTIYF